These 21 T cell receptor beta chains were all obtained from the same sample, sequenced in a study of cytomegalovirus exposure and HLA in healthy donors. Sequencing used immunoSEQ multiplex PCR; TCRdb keeps in-frame clones, though not all of them. The table has 110,000 to 150,000 clones, around nine tenths seen once. Sample: PBMCs. The receptor set was obtained from a woman younger than 35 in good health and CMV-seropositive.

The chain employs TRBV25-1 and TRBJ2-2; TRBD2 matches at 9 bases. CDR3 length equals 16 residues. CDR1 is MGHDK, CDR2 SYGVNS, per germline. V shed 3 bases, J shed 7 bases, and the junction held 9 bases outside the gene matches. The CDR3 coding sequence is TGTGCCAGCAGTGATCCGCCGGGACTAGCTAGCGGGGAGCTGTTTTTT. Translated: CASSDPPGLASGELFF.

This chain joins TRBV6-5 and TRBJ2-6; 7 nucleotides agree with TRBD1. The CDR3 is 15 amino acids. Germline CDR1 and CDR2: MNHEY and SVGAGI. V lost 5 bases, J lost 4 bases, and 5 bases stayed unmatched. The CDR3, as DNA: TGTGCCAGCAGTCAGACAGGGCTGGGGGCCAACGTCCTGACTTTC. The encoded protein is CASSQTGLGANVLTF.

This chain links TRBV27 with TRBJ2-1, with 9 bases that match TRBD1. The ends lost 6 bases at V and 6 bases at J; junction bases unmatched: 12. This CDR3 is built from 16 residues. Germline lookup yields CDR1 MNHEY and CDR2 SMNVEV (reference sequence). The DNA of the CDR3 is TGTGCCAGCAGAAGAACCGGGACAGGGAAACCCAATGAGCAGTTCTTC. It is translated as CASRRTGTGKPNEQFF.

The chain employs TRBV7-9 and TRBJ2-2; TRBD1 matches at 8 bases. Unmatched junction bases numbered 7, after V lost 4 bases and J lost 6 bases. The CDR3 covers 15 residues. Germline V gene sequence: CDR1 SEHNR, CDR2 FQNEAQ (reference sequence). CDR3 residues: CASSSRTGRPGELFF. The CDR3 DNA follows: TGTGCCAGCAGCTCGAGGACAGGGCGGCCCGGGGAGCTGTTTTTT.

This rearrangement joins TRBV30 to TRBJ1-3; 8 bases line up with TRBD1. The germline V gene has CDR1 GTSNPN and CDR2 SVGIG (reference sequence). CDR3 length equals 18 residues. J gave up 0 bases and V 0 bases, and 10 bases lay outside the gene matches. Here the CDR3 DNA reads TGTGCCTGGAGTGTACTGATTCGGACAGGGTTCTCTGGAAACACCATATATTTT. Protein sequence: CAWSVLIRTGFSGNTIYF.

V and J are TRBV4-3 and TRBJ2-2; 7 bases agree with TRBD1. Germline assignment: CDR1 LGHNA and CDR2 YSLEER. The ends lost 0 bases at V and 0 bases at J; junction bases unmatched: 4. The CDR3 is 17 residues long. The CDR3 DNA is TGCGCCAGCAGCCAAGAGGGGGACAGCTCGAACACCGGGGAGCTGTTTTTT. This gives the protein CASSQEGDSSNTGELFF.

The rearrangement uses TRBV7-9 and TRBJ2-1, with 13 positions matching TRBD2. Germline V gene sequence: CDR1 SEHNR, CDR2 FQNEAQ (reference sequence). CDR3 length: 16 amino acids. Trimming took 5 bases from V and 8 from J; bases not matched to a gene: 9. The chain's CDR3 is CASSTTSGGVVDEQFF. The DNA of the CDR3 is TGTGCCAGCAGCACAACTAGCGGGGGGGTGGTGGATGAGCAGTTCTTC.

The chain is built from TRBV18 and TRBJ2-7; 10 nucleotides align to TRBD2. Trimming took 4 bases from V and 4 from J; bases not matched to a gene: 7. CDR3 size: 15 residues. The germline CDR1 and CDR2 sequences are KGHSH and LQKENI. The CDR3 DNA reads as TGTGCCAGCTCACGACAGACTAGCGGGTTTTACGAGCAGTACTTC. It codes for CASSRQTSGFYEQYF. Supplemented by reference TRBV18 and TRBJ2-7, the full variable domain reads NAGVMQNPRHLVRRRGQEARLRCSPMKGHSHVYWYRQLPEEGLKFMVYLQKENIIDESGMPKERFSAEFPKEGPSILRIQQVVRGDSAAYFCASSRQTSGFYEQYFGPGTRLTVT.

This clone appeared once. The chain is built from TRBV18 and TRBJ2-7; 7 nucleotides match TRBD2. Unmatched junction bases numbered 13, after V lost 5 bases and J lost 6 bases. Per germline, CDR1 KGHSH and CDR2 LQKENI. This CDR3 is built from 15 residues. The CDR3: CASSSYGGETSEQYF. CDR3 bases: TGTGCCAGCTCAAGTTATGGGGGGGAGACGAGCGAGCAGTACTTC.

This clone appeared a single time. This rearrangement joins TRBV7-2 to TRBJ2-2, with TRBD2 matching 12 bases. There are 15 residues in the CDR3. Trimming removed 2 bases from V and 6 bases from J; junction bases left unmatched: 1. CDR1 is SGHTA, CDR2 FQGNSA, per germline. DNA for the CDR3: TGTGCCAGCAGCTTAAGACTAGCGGGGGCCGGGGAGCTGTTTTTT. Translating gives CASSLRLAGAGELFF.

A few counts support this clone. The rearrangement uses TRBV25-1 and TRBJ1-3, with 10 bases identical to TRBD1. V was pared by 6 bases and J by 8 bases, with 4 bases of the junction left unmatched. This CDR3 is built from 13 residues. Germline V lookup: CDR1 MGHDK, CDR2 SYGVNS. The CDR3 DNA is TGTGCCAGCAGCCGACAGGGGGCGGACACCATATATTTT. It encodes CASSRQGADTIYF.

The chain uses TRBV28 and TRBJ2-1; 9 positions agree with TRBD1. Looked up from germline, CDR1 is MDHEN and CDR2 is SYDVKM. V was pared by 4 bases and J by 8 bases, with 12 bases of the junction left unmatched. The CDR3 contains 16 residues. CDR3: CASSSKHRGRSDEQFF. The CDR3 DNA is TGTGCCAGCAGTTCCAAGCACAGGGGGCGTTCCGATGAGCAGTTCTTC.

The table lists this clone with a count of one. The V gene is TRBV5-1, the J gene TRBJ1-1; 8 bases match TRBD1. CDR1 is SGHRS and CDR2 is YFSETQ in the germline V gene. V lost 4 bases and J lost 7; bases outside the gene matches: 12. The CDR3 loop spans 15 amino acids. CDR3 in amino acids: CASSQRQGQRREAFF. Here the CDR3 DNA reads TGCGCCAGCAGCCAACGACAGGGGCAAAGGCGTGAAGCTTTCTTT.

V gene TRBV2 combines with J gene TRBJ2-7; D perhaps matches TRBD2 (5 bases). The CDR3 has 14 residues. Germline V gene lookup returns CDR1 SNHLY and CDR2 FYNNEI. V lost 4 bases and J 0 bases, leaving 10 bases between the germline ends. CDR3 loop: CASSACEGSYEQYF. In nucleotides, the CDR3 is TGTGCCAGCAGTGCTTGCGAGGGCTCCTACGAGCAGTACTTC.

This chain links TRBV27 with TRBJ2-7; TRBD1 matches 9 bases. CDR3 length: 15 amino acids. Germline CDR1 and CDR2: MNHEY and SMNVEV (reference sequence). V shed 4 bases, J shed 3 bases, and the junction held 7 bases outside the gene matches. The CDR3 spells CASSSDRGRHYEQYF. Here the CDR3 DNA reads TGTGCCAGCAGTTCGGACAGGGGACGACACTACGAGCAGTACTTC.

CDR3 DNA: TGTGCCAGCAGTTGGGGTGACAGTTTCAATCAGCCCCAGCATTTT. Protein product: CASSWGDSFNQPQHF. V and J are TRBV28 and TRBJ1-5, with D perhaps matching TRBD1 (5 bases). This CDR3 has 15 amino acids. Germline values: CDR1 MDHEN, CDR2 SYDVKM. V lost 4 bases and J 3 bases, leaving 13 bases between the germline ends.

The chain uses TRBV30 and TRBJ1-4; possibly TRBD1 for D (6 bases). CDR1 is GTSNPN and CDR2 is SVGIG in the germline V gene (reference sequence). The CDR3 is 14 residues long. V dropped 2 bases and J dropped 5 bases, with 12 bases sitting between them. CDR3 nucleotide sequence: TGTGCCTGGAGTTTTGGGGGCCCAAATGAAAAACTGTTTTTT. It specifies CAWSFGGPNEKLFF.

This chain connects TRBV6-1 to TRBJ2-3; possibly TRBD2 for D (5 bases). Germline values: CDR1 MNHNS, CDR2 SASEGT. Trimming left V 6 bases short and J 4 bases short, with 11 bases between. The CDR3 runs to 13 residues. The CDR3 loop is CASRWSGADTQYF. The CDR3 region has the DNA TGTGCCAGCAGGTGGAGCGGAGCAGATACGCAGTATTTT.

The chain links TRBV7-2 to TRBJ1-2; D is uncertain. Germline V gene data show CDR1 as SGHTA and CDR2 as FQGNSA. V was shortened by 1 base and J by 5 bases, with 14 bases between the two germline ends. This CDR3 has 15 residues. CDR3 nucleotides: TGTGCCAGCAGCTTAGGAGGGATGGCCCTTTATGGCTACACCTTC. Translation: CASSLGGMALYGYTF. The full variable domain, in which reference TRBV7-2 and TRBJ1-2 provide the parts outside the CDR3, is GAGVSQSPSNKVTEKGKDVELRCDPISGHTALYWYRQSLGQGLEFLIYFQGNSAPDKSGLPSDRFSAERTGGSVSTLTIQRTQQEDSAVYLCASSLGGMALYGYTFGSGTRLTVV.

The rearrangement uses TRBV30 and TRBJ2-7; TRBD1 agrees at 10 bases. V trimming: 5 bases; J trimming: 5 bases; junction bases outside the gene matches: 6. Germline V lookup: CDR1 GTSNPN, CDR2 SVGIG (reference sequence). The CDR3 length is 13 residues. The CDR3 DNA reads as TGTGCCTGGGGGGACAGGGGATTGAACGAGCAGTACTTC. Encoded protein: CAWGDRGLNEQYF.

The chain combines TRBV9 with TRBJ2-1, with 7 bases lining up with TRBD2. The trim removed 0 bases at V and 3 bases at J, leaving 0 bases unmatched. The CDR3 totals 14 residues. Per germline, CDR1 SGDLS and CDR2 YYNGEE. CDR3 residues: CASSVASGYNEQFF. CDR3 in DNA: TGTGCCAGCAGCGTAGCTAGCGGCTACAATGAGCAGTTCTTC.